This T cell receptor beta chain is from a study of blood T cell repertoires in COVID-19. Study at large: Some COVID-19 samples were acute and others convalescent; all came from the United States, Italy and Spain.

Germline CDR1 SGHVS, CDR2 FQNEAQ. The CDR3 has 16 amino acids. With V trimmed by 0 bases and J by 0 bases, 0 bases remained unmatched. Original methodology: Amplified reference gene primers provided the basis for estimating nucleated cell counts. TCRdb's copy holds only in-frame clones and misses some; the assay was immunoSEQ multiplex PCR. V, J and clone size were drawn from that table, and D and trimming were deduced from the DNA. Altogether approximately 100,000 clones are present, 85% to 95% being singletons, with the ten largest covering 5% to 6%. The sample consisted of peripheral blood. The sequence was collected from a man in his fifties with active COVID-19. The V and J genes are TRBV7-8 and TRBJ2-1, with 9 bases identical to TRBD2. CDR3: CASSLATSGSYNEQFF. For the CDR3, the DNA is TGTGCCAGCAGCTTAGCGACTAGCGGCTCCTACAATGAGCAGTTCTTC.